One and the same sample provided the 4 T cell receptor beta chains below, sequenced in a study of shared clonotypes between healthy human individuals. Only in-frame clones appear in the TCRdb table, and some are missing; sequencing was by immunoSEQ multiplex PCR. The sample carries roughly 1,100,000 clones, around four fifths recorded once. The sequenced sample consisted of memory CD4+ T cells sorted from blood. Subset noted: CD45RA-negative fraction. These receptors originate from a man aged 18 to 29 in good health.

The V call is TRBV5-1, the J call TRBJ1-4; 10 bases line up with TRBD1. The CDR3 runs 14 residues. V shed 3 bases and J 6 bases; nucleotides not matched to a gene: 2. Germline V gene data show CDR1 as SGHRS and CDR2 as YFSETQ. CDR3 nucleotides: TGCGCCAGCAGCTCGACAGGGGGCGATGAAAAACTGTTTTTT. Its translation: CASSSTGGDEKLFF. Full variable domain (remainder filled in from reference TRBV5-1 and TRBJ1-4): KAGVTQTPRYLIKTRGQQVTLSCSPISGHRSVSWYQQTPGQGLQFLFEYFSETQRNKGNFPGRFSGRQFSNSRSEMNVSTLELGDSALYLCASSSTGGDEKLFFGSGTQLSVL.

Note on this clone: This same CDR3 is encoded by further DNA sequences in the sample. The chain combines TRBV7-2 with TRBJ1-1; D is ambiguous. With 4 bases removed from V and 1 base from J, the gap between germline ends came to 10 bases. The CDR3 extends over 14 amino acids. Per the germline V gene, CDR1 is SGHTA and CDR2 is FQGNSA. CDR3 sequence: CASSSRTGNTEAFF. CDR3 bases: TGTGCCAGCAGCTCCCGGACGGGGAACACTGAAGCTTTCTTT. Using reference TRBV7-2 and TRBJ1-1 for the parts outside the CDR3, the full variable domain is GAGVSQSPSNKVTEKGKDVELRCDPISGHTALYWYRQSLGQGLEFLIYFQGNSAPDKSGLPSDRFSAERTGGSVSTLTIQRTQQEDSAVYLCASSSRTGNTEAFFGQGTRLTVV.

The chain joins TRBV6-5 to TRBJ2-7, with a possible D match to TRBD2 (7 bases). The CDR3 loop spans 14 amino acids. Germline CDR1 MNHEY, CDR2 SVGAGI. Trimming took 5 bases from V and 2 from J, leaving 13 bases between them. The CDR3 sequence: CASSGGGRAYEQYF. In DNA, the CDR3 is TGTGCCAGCAGTGGCGGGGGCAGGGCCTACGAGCAGTACTTC.

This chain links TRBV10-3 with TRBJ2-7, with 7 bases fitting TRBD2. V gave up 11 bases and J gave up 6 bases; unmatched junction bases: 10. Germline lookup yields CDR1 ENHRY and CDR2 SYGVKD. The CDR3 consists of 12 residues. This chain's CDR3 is CASREGFGEQYF. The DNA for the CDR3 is TGTGCCTCCAGGGAGGGGTTTGGCGAGCAGTACTTC.